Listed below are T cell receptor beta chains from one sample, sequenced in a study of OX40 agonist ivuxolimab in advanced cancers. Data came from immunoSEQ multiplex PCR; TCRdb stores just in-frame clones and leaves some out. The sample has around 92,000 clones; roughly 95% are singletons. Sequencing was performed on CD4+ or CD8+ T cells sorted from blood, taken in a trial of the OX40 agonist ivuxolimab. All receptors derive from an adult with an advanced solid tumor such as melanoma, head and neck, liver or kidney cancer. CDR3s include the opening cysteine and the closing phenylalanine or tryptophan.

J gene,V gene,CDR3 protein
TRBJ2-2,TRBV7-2,CASSLRNTGELFF
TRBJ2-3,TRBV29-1,CSTRQGAADTQYF
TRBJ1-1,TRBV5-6,CASSPYSSGNARGFF
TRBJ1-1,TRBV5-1,CASSYRGQTITNTEAFF
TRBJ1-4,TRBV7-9,CASSSRAGGSINEKLFF
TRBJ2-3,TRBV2,CASGEPTQYF
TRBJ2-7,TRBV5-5,CASSLLGRAHSYEQYF
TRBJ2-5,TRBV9,CASSVEGLAGETQYF
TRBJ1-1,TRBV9,CASSVDPGLDTEAFF
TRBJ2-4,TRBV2,CASSEILGAHIQYF
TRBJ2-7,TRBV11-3,CASSLAQGSYEQYF
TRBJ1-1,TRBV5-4,CASSQTGTANTEAFF
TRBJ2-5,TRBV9,CASSVEGGQGHETQYF
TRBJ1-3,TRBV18,CASSPNGGLGAGNTIYF
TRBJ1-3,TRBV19,CASTPVTSGNTIYF
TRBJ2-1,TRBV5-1,CASSIPPPSRTGFNEQFF
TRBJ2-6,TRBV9,CASSAGGSGANVLTF
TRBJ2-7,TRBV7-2,CASREGLQPIYEQYF
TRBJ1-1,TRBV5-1,CASSPTGTNTEAFF